The rows below give T cell receptor beta chains drawn from one sample of a study of cytomegalovirus exposure and HLA in healthy donors. Profiling relied on immunoSEQ multiplex PCR, and the TCRdb table lists in-frame clones only, not all of them. The sample includes under 350,000 clones, 80% to 90% of them seen just once. The sample consisted of PBMCs. All receptors derive from a young woman in good health and CMV-seronegative. Both conserved end residues are part of each CDR3.

v_call	j_call	cdr3_aa
TRBV6-5	TRBJ1-3	CASSYEGVSGNTIYF
TRBV6-1	TRBJ2-3	CASSERAAGAVDTQYF
TRBV5-1	TRBJ1-2	CASSLDGQGYGYTF
TRBV6-4	TRBJ1-6	CASSDRGQGKSPLHF
TRBV6-1	TRBJ2-6	CASSEWTGSSGANVLTF
TRBV28	TRBJ1-3	CASREAGEDSGNTIYF
TRBV6-5	TRBJ1-2	CASSYWGQGTYGYTF
TRBV19	TRBJ2-7	CASSIPNGVYEQYF
TRBV4-3	TRBJ2-1	CASSQVGNLRNEQFF
TRBV7-9	TRBJ1-4	CASSKDRDQLFF
TRBV19	TRBJ1-2	CASSGHRDGYTF
TRBV5-1	TRBJ2-1	CASSLYNEQFF
TRBV6-6	TRBJ2-7	CASSYISLAGYEQYF
TRBV30	TRBJ2-1	CAWSLGTESYNEQFF
TRBV2	TRBJ2-7	CATWAGGSYEQYF
TRBV6-1	TRBJ2-7	CASSNLLGPEQYF
TRBV6-5	TRBJ2-7	CASRSGTTYEQYF
TRBV2	TRBJ1-2	CARRGLRIYGYTF
TRBV27	TRBJ1-2	CASSFPPQGTNYGYTF
TRBV27	TRBJ2-1	CASSLNGLAGVREQFF
TRBV5-5	TRBJ1-5	CASTIDRLNQPQHF
TRBV10-1	TRBJ2-2	CASSEDPGANTGELFF
TRBV10-1	TRBJ2-7	CASSVGDNYEQYF
TRBV7-9	TRBJ2-1	CASSFGGGYNEQFF
TRBV19	TRBJ2-5	CASSIPGAKGTQYF
TRBV19	TRBJ1-2	CASSQQVLNGYTF
TRBV11-2	TRBJ2-3	CASSLSGLGADTQYF
TRBV5-5	TRBJ2-7	CASRGDSLRQYF
TRBV5-8	TRBJ2-1	CASSLGLAGGNEQFF
TRBV7-6	TRBJ2-1	CASSLEGGGNYNEQFF
TRBV9	TRBJ2-7	CASSPRIGGQGHEQYF
TRBV6-5	TRBJ1-4	CASSYQDTINEKLFF
TRBV27	TRBJ2-1	CASSPGLAGDEQFF
TRBV6-1	TRBJ2-7	CASSDTREHEQYF
TRBV10-3	TRBJ1-1	CASRRDSPMNTEAFF